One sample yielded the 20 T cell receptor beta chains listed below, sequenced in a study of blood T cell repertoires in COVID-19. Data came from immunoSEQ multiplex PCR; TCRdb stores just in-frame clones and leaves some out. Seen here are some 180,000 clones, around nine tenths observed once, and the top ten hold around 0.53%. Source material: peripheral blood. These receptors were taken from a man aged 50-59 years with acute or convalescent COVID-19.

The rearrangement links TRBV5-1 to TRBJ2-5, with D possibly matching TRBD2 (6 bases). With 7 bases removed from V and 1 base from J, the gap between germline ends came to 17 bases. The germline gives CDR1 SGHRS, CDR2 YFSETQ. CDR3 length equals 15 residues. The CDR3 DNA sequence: TGCGCCAGCGTGCCCCAGGGACTTAGCCAAGAGACCCAGTACTTC. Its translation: CASVPQGLSQETQYF. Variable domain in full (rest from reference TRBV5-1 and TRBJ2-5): KAGVTQTPRYLIKTRGQQVTLSCSPISGHRSVSWYQQTPGQGLQFLFEYFSETQRNKGNFPGRFSGRQFSNSRSEMNVSTLELGDSALYLCASVPQGLSQETQYFGPGTRLLVL.

The chain's CDR3 is CASSLVFGTGFGYTF. CDR3 DNA: TGTGCCAGCAGCTTAGTCTTCGGGACAGGGTTTGGCTACACCTTC. The J gene is TRBJ1-2, the V gene TRBV7-2; 9 nucleotides match TRBD1. The CDR3 is 15 amino acids. From germline, CDR1 is SGHTA and CDR2 FQGNSA. After removal of 1 base from V and 7 bases from J, the junction contained 7 bases not matched to a gene.

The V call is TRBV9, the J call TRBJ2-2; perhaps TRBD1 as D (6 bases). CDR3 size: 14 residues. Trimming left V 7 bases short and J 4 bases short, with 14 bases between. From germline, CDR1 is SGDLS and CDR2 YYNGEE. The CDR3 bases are TGTGCCAGCGTACAGGGCTCTGGCACCGGGGAGCTGTTTTTT. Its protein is CASVQGSGTGELFF.

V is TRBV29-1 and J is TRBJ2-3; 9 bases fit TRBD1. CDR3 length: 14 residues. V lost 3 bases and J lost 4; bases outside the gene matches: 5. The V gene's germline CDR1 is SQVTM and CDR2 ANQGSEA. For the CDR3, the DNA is TGCAGCGTTGATGGTGACAGGGGGGCAGATACGCAGTATTTT. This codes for CSVDGDRGADTQYF.

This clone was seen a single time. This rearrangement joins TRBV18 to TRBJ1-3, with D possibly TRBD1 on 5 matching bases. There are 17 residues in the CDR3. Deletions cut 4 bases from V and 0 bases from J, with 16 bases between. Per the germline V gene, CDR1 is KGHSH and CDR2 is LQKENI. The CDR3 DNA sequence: TGTGCCAGCTCACGACTTTCAACAGGAGTCTCTGGAAACACCATATATTTT. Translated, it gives CASSRLSTGVSGNTIYF.

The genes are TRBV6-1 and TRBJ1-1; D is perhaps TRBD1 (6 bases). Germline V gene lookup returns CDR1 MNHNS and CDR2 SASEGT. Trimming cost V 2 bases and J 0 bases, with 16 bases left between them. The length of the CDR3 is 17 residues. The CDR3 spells CASSEITGTIMNTEAFF. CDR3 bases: TGTGCCAGCAGTGAAATAACCGGGACAATAATGAACACTGAAGCTTTCTTT.

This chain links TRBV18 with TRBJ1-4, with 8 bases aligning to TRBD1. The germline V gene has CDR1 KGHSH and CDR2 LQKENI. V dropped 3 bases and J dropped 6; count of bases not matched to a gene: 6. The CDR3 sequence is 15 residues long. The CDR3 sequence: CASSPRGGQDEKLFF. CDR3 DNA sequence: TGTGCCAGCTCACCCCGCGGGGGACAGGATGAAAAACTGTTTTTT.

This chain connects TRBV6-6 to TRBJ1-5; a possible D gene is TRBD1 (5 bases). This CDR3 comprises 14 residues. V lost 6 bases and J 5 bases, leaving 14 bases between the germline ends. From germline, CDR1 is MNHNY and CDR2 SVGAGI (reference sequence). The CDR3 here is CASSTRDGDQPQHF. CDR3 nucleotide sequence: TGTGCCAGCAGCACCAGGGATGGGGATCAGCCCCAGCATTTT.

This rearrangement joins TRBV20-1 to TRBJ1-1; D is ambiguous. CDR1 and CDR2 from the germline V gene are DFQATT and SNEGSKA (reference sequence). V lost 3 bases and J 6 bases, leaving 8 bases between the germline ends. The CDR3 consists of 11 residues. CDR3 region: CSASSLAEAFF. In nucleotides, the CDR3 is TGCAGTGCTAGCAGTCTCGCTGAAGCTTTCTTT.

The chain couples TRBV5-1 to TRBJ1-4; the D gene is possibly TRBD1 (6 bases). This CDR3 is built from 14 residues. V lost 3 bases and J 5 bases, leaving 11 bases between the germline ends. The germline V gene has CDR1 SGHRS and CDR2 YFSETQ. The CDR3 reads CASSSGTLNEKLFF. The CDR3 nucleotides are TGCGCCAGCAGCTCCGGGACATTGAATGAAAAACTGTTTTTT.

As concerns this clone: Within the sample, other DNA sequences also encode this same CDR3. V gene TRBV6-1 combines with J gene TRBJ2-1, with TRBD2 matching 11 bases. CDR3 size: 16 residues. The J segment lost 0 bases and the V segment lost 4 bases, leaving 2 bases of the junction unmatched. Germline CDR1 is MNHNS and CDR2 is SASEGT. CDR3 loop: CASSGLAGRSYNEQFF. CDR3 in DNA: TGTGCCAGCAGTGGACTAGCGGGACGCTCCTACAATGAGCAGTTCTTC.

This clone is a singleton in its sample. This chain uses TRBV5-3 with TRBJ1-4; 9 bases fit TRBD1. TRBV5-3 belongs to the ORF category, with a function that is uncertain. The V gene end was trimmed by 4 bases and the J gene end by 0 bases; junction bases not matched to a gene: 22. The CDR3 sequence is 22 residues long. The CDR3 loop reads CARSPPGTGFRFMSATNEKLFF. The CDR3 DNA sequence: TGTGCCAGAAGCCCACCCGGGACAGGGTTTAGGTTTATGTCTGCAACTAATGAAAAACTGTTTTTT.

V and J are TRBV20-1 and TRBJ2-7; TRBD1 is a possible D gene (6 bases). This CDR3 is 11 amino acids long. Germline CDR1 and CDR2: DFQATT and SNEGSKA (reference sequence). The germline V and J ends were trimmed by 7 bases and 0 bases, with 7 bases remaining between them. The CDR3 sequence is CSGGHSYEQYF. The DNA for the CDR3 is TGCAGTGGGGGGCACTCCTACGAGCAGTACTTC.

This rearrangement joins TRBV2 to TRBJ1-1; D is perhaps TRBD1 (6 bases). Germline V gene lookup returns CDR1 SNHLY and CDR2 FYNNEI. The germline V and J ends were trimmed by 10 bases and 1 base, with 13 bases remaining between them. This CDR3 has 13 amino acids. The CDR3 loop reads CATPGQQNTEAFF. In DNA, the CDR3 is TGTGCCACCCCGGGACAACAGAACACTGAAGCTTTCTTT.

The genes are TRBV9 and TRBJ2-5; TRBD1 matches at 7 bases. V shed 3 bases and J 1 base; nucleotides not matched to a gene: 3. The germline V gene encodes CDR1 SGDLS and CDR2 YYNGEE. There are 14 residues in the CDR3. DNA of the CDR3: TGTGCCAGCAGCGCGACAGGGTTCCAAGAGACCCAGTACTTC. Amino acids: CASSATGFQETQYF.

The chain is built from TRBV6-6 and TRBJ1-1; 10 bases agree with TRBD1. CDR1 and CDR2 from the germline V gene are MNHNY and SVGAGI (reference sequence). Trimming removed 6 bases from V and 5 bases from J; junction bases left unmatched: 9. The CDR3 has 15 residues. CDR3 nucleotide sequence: TGTGCCAGCAGCCAACAGACGGACAGGGGGACTGAAGCTTTCTTT. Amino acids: CASSQQTDRGTEAFF.

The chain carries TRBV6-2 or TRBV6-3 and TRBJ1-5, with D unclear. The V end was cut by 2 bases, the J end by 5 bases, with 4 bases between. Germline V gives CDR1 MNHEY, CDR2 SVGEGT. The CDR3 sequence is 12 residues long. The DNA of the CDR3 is TGTGCCAGCAGTTACCCTGATCAGCCCCAGCATTTT. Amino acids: CASSYPDQPQHF.

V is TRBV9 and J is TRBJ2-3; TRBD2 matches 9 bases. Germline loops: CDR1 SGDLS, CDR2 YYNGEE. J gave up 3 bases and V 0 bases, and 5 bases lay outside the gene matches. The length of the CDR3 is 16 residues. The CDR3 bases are TGTGCCAGCAGCGTAGATGGCGGGAGGGGGACAGATACGCAGTATTTT. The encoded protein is CASSVDGGRGTDTQYF.

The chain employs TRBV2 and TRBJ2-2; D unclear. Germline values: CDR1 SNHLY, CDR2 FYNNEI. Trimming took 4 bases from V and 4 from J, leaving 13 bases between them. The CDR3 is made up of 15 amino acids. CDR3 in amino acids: CASSGQEASTGELFF. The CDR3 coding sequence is TGTGCCAGCAGTGGGCAGGAAGCAAGCACCGGGGAGCTGTTTTTT.

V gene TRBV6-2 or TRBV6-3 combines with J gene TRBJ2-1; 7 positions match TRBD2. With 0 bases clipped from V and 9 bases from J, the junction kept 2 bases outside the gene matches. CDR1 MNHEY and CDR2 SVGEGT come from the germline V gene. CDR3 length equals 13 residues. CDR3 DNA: TGTGCCAGCAGTTACTCAGCTAGCGGTGAGCAGTTCTTC. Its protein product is CASSYSASGEQFF.